This T cell receptor beta chain was captured by sequencing in a study of beta chain features in type 1 diabetes. Across the whole study: Researchers looked at about 110 million sorted cells across all samples. Study-level points and caveats: Within patients, naive, central memory and Treg TCRB repertoires seemed more similar than within healthy donors. Type 1 diabetes patients showed fewer insertions and more deletions at VDJ junctions.

Investigators reverse transcribed all isolated RNA, so they sequenced expressed TCRB transcripts. TCRdb keeps only in-frame clones here, not all; method: immunoSEQ multiplex PCR. Among under 250,000 clones listed, 13% to 15% were seen once. A remark on this clone: Its target is not known.

CDR1 and CDR2 (germline): MNHEY, SVGAGI. With 0 bases clipped from V and 1 base from J, the junction kept 3 bases outside the gene matches. CDR3 length equals 15 residues. The sequencing sample was made of naive CD4+ T cells from blood. The V and J genes are TRBV6-5 and TRBJ2-7; 7 nucleotides line up with TRBD1. This sequence originates from a middle-aged woman in good health. DNA of the CDR3: TGTGCCAGCAGTTACTCGGGGGACAGATCCTACGAGCAGTACTTC. It is translated as CASSYSGDRSYEQYF.